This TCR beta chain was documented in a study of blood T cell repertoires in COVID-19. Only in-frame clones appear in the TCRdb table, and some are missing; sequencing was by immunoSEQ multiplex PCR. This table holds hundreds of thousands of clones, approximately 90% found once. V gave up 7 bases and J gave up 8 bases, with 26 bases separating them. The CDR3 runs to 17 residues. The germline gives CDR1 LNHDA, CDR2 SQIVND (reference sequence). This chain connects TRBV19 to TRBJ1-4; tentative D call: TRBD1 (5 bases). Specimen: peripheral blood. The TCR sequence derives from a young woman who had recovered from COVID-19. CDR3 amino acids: CASTDRGRGTTGEKLFF. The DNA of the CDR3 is TGTGCCAGTACCGACCGGGGCCGGGGGACTACGGGGGAAAAACTGTTTTTT. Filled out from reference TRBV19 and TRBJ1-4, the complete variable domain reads DGGITQSPKYLFRKEGQNVTLSCEQNLNHDAMYWYRQDPGQGLRLIYYSQIVNDFQKGDIAEGYSVSREKKESFPLTVTSAQKNPTAFYLCASTDRGRGTTGEKLFFGSGTQLSVL.